The T cell receptor beta chain described here comes from a study of response to subunit inactivated influenza vaccine. Study conclusions and caveats: Each seasonal influenza vaccination, the authors suggested, recruits few new T cells.

TCRdb re-called the RT-PCR reads through MiXCR, storing one row per CDR3 protein. The sample shows almost 600,000 distinct CDR3 sequences, 11% to 15% of them seen only once. This clonotype appeared a few times. Its antigen is unknown. Trimming left V 1 base short and J 5 bases short, with 8 bases between. Per the germline V gene, CDR1 is DFQATT and CDR2 is SNEGSKA (reference sequence). CDR3 length: 13 amino acids. Sample: PBMCs from blood, taken roughly 13 days after vaccination. The chain combines TRBV20-1 with TRBJ2-2, with a weak D call TRBD2 (6 bases). The source is a man aged 50 to 59 who received an inactivated influenza vaccine. The DNA of the CDR3 is TGCAGTGCTAGAGTCAGCGGGACCGGGGAGCTGTTTTTT. It specifies CSARVSGTGELFF.